Each of the 5 T cell receptor beta chains below was sequenced from the same sample in a study of regulatory T cells in long-lasting Graves disease. Time point given: newly diagnosed GD, antithyroid drugs for less than 3 months. From RNA extracted from PBMCs, the TCR library was made. Sequencing libraries for TCR beta were prepared with iRepertoire HTBI primers and Arm-PCR of CDR3 regions. TCRdb re-called the multiplex PCR reads with MiXCR, one entry per CDR3 protein. The sample has 540,000 or so distinct CDR3 sequences, around an eighth seen once. This sample also appeared in a second study, on T cells in Graves' hyperthyroidism and ophthalmopathy.

Sequenced here: peripheral blood mononuclear cells (PBMCs), sampled at new diagnosis, from a patient treated with antithyroid drugs. These receptors came from a man under 40 with Graves disease.

This clonotype was seen a handful of times. The J gene is TRBJ2-1, the V gene TRBV7-6, with D possibly matching TRBD2 (6 bases). Germline lookup yields CDR1 SGHVS and CDR2 FNYEAQ. CDR3 size: 14 residues. With 1 base removed from V and 6 bases from J, the gap between germline ends came to 10 bases. The chain's CDR3 is CASSLEEGRNEQFF. DNA for the CDR3: TGTGCCAGCAGCTTAGAGGAGGGGCGCAATGAGCAGTTCTTC.

The sample holds many counts of this clonotype. The gene calls are TRBV3-1 and TRBJ1-1; D is unresolved. Trimming pared 2 bases from V and 4 bases from J, leaving 8 bases between. Germline V gene sequence: CDR1 LGHDT, CDR2 YNNKEL (reference sequence). The CDR3 extends over 13 amino acids. The CDR3 nucleotides are TGTGCCAGCAGCCAAATAAAGGGCACTGAAGCTTTCTTT. Its protein is CASSQIKGTEAFF.

This clonotype was counted ten times or more. The J gene is TRBJ1-5, the V gene TRBV6-6; D possibly corresponds to TRBD1 (6 bases). There are 17 residues in the CDR3. Germline V gene lookup returns CDR1 MNHNY and CDR2 SVGAGI (reference sequence). V was pared by 0 bases and J by 1 base, with 13 bases between. The CDR3 DNA reads TGTGCCAGCAGTTACTCGACGGGGGCTGTAAGCAATCAGCCCCAGCATTTT. This sequence encodes CASSYSTGAVSNQPQHF.

The chain is built from TRBV5-1 and TRBJ2-3; 9 bases agree with TRBD2. Trimming took 3 bases from V and 3 from J; bases not matched to a gene: 2. Per the germline V gene, CDR1 is SGHRS and CDR2 is YFSETQ. The CDR3 contains 14 residues. This chain's CDR3 is CASSSLAGTDTQYF. The CDR3 DNA follows: TGCGCCAGCAGCTCTCTAGCGGGGACAGATACGCAGTATTTT.

The chain links TRBV27 to TRBJ2-1, with 8 bases aligning to TRBD2. The J segment lost 0 bases and the V segment lost 5 bases, leaving 6 bases of the junction unmatched. The CDR3 is 16 amino acids. CDR1 MNHEY and CDR2 SMNVEV come from the germline V gene (reference sequence). CDR3 in amino acids: CASSESGRASYNEQFF. In DNA, the CDR3 is TGTGCCAGCAGTGAAAGCGGGAGAGCCTCCTACAATGAGCAGTTCTTC.